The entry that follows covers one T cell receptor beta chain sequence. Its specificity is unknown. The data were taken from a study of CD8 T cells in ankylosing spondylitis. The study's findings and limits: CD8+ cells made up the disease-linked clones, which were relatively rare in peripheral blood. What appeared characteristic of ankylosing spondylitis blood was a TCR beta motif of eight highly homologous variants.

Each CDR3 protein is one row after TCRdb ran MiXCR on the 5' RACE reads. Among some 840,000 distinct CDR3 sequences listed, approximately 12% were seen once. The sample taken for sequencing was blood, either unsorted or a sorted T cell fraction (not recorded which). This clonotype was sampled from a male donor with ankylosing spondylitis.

The CDR3 here is CASSLIEAFF. The CDR3, as DNA: TGTGCCAGCAGTCTTATTGAAGCTTTCTTT. The chain recombines TRBV7-9 with TRBJ1-1; D is uncertain. Germline CDR1 is SEHNR and CDR2 is FQNEAQ (reference sequence). V dropped 6 bases and J dropped 7 bases, with 6 bases sitting between them. The CDR3 is 10 amino acids.